This T cell receptor (beta chain) comes out of a study of CD8 T cells in Susac syndrome. cDNA came from 0.5 to 1 ug RNA primed by random hexamers. Multiplex PCR with immunoSEQ amplified the TCR beta CDR3 across 54 Vbeta and 13 Jbeta. TCRdb called the immunoSEQ multiplex PCR reads again in MiXCR, with one record for every CDR3 protein. This repertoire shows 120,000 to 150,000 distinct CDR3 sequences, around 94% found once; its top ten account for 0.075% to 0.09%. V lost 4 bases to trimming and J lost 5 bases; unmatched junction nucleotides: 7. The CDR3 spans 14 residues. Per germline, CDR1 SGHNT and CDR2 YYREEE (reference sequence). Controls were drawn from healthy donors and were matched for age and sex. The CD8+ and CD4+ T cells were isolated magnetically using a negative isolation approach, whereas the TEMRA cells were enriched by FACS.

The TCR originated in a human donor in good health. The sequencing sample was made of CD4+ T cells from PBMCs. The chain uses TRBV5-4 and TRBJ2-5; 8 bases match TRBD1. The CDR3 spells CASSVGQVGETQYF. In DNA, the CDR3 is TGTGCCAGCAGCGTGGGACAGGTGGGTGAGACCCAGTACTTC.